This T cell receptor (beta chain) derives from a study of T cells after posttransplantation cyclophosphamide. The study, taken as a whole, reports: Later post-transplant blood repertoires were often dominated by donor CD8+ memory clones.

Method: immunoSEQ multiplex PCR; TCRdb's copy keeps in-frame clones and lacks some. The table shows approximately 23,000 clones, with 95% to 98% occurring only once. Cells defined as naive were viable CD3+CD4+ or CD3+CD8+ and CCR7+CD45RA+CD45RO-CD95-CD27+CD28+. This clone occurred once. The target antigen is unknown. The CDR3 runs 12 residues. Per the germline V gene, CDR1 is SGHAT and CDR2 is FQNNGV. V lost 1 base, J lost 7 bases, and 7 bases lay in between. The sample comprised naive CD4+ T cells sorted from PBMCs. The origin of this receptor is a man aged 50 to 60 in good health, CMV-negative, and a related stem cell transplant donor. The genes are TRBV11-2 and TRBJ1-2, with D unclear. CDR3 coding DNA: TGTGCCAGCAGCTTAGTACAGTTTGGCTACACCTTC. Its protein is CASSLVQFGYTF.